This record covers a single T cell receptor (beta chain). Its cognate antigen is unknown. The data derive from a study of shared clonotypes between healthy human individuals. Regarding the study as a whole: Clonotypes which were not shared had lower generation probabilities than clonotypes that all four donors shared.

Positive CCR7 selection of CD45RO-negative cells yielded the naive CD8 cells, and terminally differentiated effector memory CD45RA+ cells were excluded. For sorted subsets, 150 to 250 ng DNA per replicate equaled approximately 30,000 T cell genomes. Data came from immunoSEQ multiplex PCR; TCRdb stores just in-frame clones and leaves some out. This table has 2 million or so clones, roughly 94% appearing once. The sequenced sample consisted of naive CD8+ T cells sorted from blood. The receptor was isolated from a young man in good health.

The CDR3: CASSGTSGGQETQYF. CDR3 nucleotide sequence: TGCGCCAGCAGCGGGACTAGCGGGGGCCAAGAGACCCAGTACTTC. The chain recombines TRBV4-1 with TRBJ2-5, with 14 bases fitting TRBD2. Losses at the gene ends were 5 bases for V and 1 base for J; bases not matched to a gene: 0. CDR1 and CDR2 (germline): MGHRA, YSYEKL. CDR3 length equals 15 residues.